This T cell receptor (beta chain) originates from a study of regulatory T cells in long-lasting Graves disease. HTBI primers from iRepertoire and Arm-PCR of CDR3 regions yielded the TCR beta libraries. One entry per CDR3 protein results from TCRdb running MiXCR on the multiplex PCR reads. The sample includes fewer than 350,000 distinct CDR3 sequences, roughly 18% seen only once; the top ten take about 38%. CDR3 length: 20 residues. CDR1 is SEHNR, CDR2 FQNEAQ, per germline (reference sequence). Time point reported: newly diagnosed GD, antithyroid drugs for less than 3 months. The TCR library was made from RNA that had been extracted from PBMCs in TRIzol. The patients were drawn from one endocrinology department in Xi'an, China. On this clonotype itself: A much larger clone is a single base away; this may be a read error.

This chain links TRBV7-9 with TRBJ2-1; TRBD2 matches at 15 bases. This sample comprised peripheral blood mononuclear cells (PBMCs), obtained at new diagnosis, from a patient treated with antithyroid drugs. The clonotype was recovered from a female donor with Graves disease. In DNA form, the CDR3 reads TGTGTCAGCAGCCCTCCGGGACTAGCGGGAGGAGTGAGTGGTGCGCAAGAGCAGTTCTTC. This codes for CVSSPPGLAGGVSGAQEQFF.